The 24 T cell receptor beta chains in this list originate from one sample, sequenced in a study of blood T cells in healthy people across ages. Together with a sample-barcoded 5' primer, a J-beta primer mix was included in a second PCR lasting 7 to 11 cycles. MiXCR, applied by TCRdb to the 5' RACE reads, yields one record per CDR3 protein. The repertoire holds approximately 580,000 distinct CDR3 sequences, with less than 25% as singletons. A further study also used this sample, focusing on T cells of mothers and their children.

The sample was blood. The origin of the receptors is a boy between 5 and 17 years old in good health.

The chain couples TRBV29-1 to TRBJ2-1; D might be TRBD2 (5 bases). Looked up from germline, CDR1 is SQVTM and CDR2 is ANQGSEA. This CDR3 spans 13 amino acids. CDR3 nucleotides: TGCACCGGGAAGTTTAACTCCTACAATGAGCAGTTCTTC. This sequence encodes CTGKFNSYNEQFF.

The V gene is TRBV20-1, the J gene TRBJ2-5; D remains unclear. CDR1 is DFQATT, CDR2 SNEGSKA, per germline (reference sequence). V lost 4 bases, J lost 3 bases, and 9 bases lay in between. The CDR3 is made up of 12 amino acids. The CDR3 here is CSANSGEETQYF. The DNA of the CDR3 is TGCAGTGCTAACTCAGGTGAAGAGACCCAGTACTTC.

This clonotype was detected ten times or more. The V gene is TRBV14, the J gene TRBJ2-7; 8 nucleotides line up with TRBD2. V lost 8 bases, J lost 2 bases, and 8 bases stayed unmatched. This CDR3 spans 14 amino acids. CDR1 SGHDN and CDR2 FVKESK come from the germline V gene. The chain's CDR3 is CASAPGGGTYEQYF. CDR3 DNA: TGTGCCAGCGCACCTGGCGGGGGGACCTACGAGCAGTACTTC.

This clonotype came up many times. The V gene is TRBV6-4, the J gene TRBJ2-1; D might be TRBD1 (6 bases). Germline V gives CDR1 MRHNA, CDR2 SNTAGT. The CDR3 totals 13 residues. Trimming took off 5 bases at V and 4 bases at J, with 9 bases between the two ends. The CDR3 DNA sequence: TGTGCCAGCAGTCCACAGGGTTACAATGAGCAGTTCTTC. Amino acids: CASSPQGYNEQFF.

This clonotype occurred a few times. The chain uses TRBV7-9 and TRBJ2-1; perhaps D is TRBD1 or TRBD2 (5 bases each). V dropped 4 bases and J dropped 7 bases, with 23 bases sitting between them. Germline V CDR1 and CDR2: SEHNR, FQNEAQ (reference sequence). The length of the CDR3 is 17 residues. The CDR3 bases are TGTGCCAGCAGCTCCCAATCCGCGGACTCCAAGGGGAATGAGCAGTTCTTC. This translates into CASSSQSADSKGNEQFF.

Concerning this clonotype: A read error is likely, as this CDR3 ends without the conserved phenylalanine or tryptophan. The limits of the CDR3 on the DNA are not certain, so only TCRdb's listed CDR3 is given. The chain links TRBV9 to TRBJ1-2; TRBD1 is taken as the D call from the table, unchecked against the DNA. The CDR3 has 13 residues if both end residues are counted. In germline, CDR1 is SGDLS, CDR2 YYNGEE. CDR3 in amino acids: CASSVDVDRGYAL.

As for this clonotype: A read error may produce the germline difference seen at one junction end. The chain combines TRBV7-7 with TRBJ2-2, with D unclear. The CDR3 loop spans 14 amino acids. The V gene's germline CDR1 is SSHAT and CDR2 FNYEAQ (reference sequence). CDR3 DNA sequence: TGTGCTAGCAGTCCATTCCAAGACACCGGGGAGCTGTTTTTT. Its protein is CASSPFQDTGELFF.

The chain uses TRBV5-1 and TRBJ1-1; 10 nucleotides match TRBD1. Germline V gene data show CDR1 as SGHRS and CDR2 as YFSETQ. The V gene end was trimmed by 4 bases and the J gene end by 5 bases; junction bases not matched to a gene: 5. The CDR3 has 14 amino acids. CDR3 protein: CASSGGQGETEAFF. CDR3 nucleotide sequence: TGCGCCAGCAGCGGAGGACAGGGGGAGACTGAAGCTTTCTTT.

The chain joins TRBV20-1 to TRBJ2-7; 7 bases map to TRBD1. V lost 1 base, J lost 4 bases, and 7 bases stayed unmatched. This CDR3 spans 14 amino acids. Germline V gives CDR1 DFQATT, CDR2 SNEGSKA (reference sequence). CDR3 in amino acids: CSARAKTGPYEQYF. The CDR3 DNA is TGCAGTGCTAGAGCCAAGACAGGGCCATACGAGCAGTACTTC.

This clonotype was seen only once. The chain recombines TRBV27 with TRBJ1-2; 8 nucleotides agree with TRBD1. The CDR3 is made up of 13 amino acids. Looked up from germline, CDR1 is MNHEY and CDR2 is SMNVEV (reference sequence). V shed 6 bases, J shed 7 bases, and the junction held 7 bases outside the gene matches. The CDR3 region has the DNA TGTGCCAGCAGGAAAGAGGACAGGGCTGGCTACACCTTC. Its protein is CASRKEDRAGYTF.

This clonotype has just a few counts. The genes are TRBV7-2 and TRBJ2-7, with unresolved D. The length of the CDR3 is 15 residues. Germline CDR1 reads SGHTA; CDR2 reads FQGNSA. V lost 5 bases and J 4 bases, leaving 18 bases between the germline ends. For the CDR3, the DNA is TGTGCCAGCAGCCCCCGCAGCCTCGACATGTACGAGCAGTACTTC. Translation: CASSPRSLDMYEQYF.

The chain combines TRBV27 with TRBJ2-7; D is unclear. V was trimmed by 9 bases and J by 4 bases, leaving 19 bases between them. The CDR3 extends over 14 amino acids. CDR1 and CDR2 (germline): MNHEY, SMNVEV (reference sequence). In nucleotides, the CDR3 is TGTGCCAGTGCCCCGTCCCTAATCGAGTACGAGCAGTACTTC. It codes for CASAPSLIEYEQYF.

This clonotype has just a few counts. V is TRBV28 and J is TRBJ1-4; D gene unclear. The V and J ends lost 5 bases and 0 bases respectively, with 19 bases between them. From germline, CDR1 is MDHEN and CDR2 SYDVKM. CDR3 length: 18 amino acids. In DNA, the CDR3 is TGTGCCAGCAGTCTCAGAGGGCCGCTCGGGGCAACTAATGAAAAACTGTTTTTT. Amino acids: CASSLRGPLGATNEKLFF.

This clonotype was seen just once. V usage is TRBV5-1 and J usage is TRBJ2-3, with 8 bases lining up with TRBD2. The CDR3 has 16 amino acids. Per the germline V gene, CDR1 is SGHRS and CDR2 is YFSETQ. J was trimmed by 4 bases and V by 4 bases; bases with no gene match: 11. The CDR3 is CASSTWTSLDADTQYF. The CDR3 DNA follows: TGCGCCAGCAGCACCTGGACTAGCTTGGACGCAGATACGCAGTATTTT.

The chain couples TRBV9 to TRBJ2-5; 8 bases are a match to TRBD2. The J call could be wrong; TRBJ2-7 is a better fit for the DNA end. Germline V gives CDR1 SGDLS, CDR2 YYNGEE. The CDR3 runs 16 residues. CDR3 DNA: TGTGCCAGCAGCCTCGGGACTAGTGGGAGTCTCGACGAGCAGTACTTC. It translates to CASSLGTSGSLDEQYF.

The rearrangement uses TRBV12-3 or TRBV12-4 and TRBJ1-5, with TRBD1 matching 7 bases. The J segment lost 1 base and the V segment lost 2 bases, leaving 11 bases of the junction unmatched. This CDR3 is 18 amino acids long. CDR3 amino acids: CASSLQGDGLWSNQPQHF. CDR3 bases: TGTGCCAGCAGTTTACAGGGGGACGGCCTGTGGAGCAATCAGCCCCAGCATTTT.

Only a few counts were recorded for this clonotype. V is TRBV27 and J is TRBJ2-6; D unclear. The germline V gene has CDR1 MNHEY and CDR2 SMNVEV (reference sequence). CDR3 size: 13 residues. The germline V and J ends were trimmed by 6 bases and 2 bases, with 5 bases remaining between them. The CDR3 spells CASRGPGANVLTF. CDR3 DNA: TGTGCCAGCAGAGGACCTGGGGCCAACGTCCTGACTTTC.

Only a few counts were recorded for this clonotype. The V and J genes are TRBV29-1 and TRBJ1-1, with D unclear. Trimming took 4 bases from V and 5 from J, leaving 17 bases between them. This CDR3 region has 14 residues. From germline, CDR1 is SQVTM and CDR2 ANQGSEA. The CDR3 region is CSVAGKTRRTEAFF. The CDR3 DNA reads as TGCAGCGTTGCGGGAAAGACACGGAGAACTGAAGCTTTCTTT.

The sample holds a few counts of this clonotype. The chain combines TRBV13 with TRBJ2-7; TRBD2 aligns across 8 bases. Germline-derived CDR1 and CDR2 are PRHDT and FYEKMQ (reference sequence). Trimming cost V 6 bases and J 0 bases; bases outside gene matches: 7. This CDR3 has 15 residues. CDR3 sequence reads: CASSPMSGSSYEQYF. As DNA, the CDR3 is TGTGCCAGCAGTCCCATGAGCGGGAGCTCCTACGAGCAGTACTTC.

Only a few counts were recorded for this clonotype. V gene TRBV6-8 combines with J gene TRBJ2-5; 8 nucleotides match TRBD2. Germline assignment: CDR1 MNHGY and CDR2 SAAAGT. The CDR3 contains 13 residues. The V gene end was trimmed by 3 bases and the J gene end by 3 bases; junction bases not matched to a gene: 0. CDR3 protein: CASSYSGKETQYF. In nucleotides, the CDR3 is TGTGCCAGCAGTTATAGCGGGAAAGAGACCCAGTACTTC.

The CDR3 region is CSVETGMAGNTIYF. The CDR3 DNA follows: TGCAGCGTTGAAACGGGGATGGCTGGAAACACCATATATTTT. The chain employs TRBV29-1 and TRBJ1-3; D remains ambiguous. V lost 2 bases to trimming and J lost 2 bases, with 10 bases between them. Germline-derived CDR1 and CDR2 are SQVTM and ANQGSEA. This CDR3 is built from 14 residues.

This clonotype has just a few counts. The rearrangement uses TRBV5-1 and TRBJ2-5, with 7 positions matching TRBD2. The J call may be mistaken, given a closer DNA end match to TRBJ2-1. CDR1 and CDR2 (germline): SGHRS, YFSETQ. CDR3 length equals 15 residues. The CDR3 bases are TGCGCCAGCAGCTTGGTGGCTAGCGGCTACAATGAGCAGTTCTTC. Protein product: CASSLVASGYNEQFF.

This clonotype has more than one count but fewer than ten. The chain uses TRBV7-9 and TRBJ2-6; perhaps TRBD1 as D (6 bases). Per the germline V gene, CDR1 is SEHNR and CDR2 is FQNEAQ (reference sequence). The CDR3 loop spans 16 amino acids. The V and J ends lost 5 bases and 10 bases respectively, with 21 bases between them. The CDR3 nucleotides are TGTGCCAGCAGCGAAACCCGGACAGCAATAGCTAACGTCCTGACTTTC. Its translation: CASSETRTAIANVLTF.

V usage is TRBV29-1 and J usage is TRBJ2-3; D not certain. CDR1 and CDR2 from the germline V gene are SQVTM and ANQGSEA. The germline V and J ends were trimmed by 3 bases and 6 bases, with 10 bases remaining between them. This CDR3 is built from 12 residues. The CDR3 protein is CSVDHSSDTQYF. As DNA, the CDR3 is TGCAGCGTTGACCACAGTTCGGATACGCAGTATTTT.